This T cell receptor beta chain was profiled in a study of cytomegalovirus exposure and HLA in healthy donors. 13 Jbeta primers and 60 Vbeta primers were used for the PCR. The data were produced by immunoSEQ multiplex PCR, yet TCRdb's version contains in-frame clones alone and is incomplete. The sample carries 200,000 to 300,000 clones, roughly 80% recorded once. The CDR3 consists of 16 residues. Germline lookup yields CDR1 SNHLY and CDR2 FYNNEI. V lost 4 bases and J 0 bases, leaving 14 bases between the germline ends. The chain uses TRBV2 and TRBJ2-3; D remains unclear. The sample comprised PBMCs. This TCR came from a woman between 40 and 55 years old in good health and CMV-seropositive. The CDR3 sequence is CASSVREAKSTDTQYF. CDR3 DNA sequence: TGTGCCAGCAGTGTTCGAGAGGCGAAAAGCACAGATACGCAGTATTTT.